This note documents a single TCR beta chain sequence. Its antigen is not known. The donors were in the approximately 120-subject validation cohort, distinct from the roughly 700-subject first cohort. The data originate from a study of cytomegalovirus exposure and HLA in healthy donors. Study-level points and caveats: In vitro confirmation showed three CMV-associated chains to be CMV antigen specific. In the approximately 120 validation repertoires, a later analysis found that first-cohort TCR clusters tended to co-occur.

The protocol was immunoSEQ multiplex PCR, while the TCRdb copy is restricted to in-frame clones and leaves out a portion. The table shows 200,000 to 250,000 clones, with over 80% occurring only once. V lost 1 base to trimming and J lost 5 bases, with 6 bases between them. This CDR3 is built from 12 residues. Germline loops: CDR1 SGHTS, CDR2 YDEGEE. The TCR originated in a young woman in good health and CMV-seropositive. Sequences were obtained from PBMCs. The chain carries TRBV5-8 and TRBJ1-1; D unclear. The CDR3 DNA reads TGTGCCAGCAGCTTGTGGATGACTGAAGCTTTCTTT. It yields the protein CASSLWMTEAFF.